This TCR beta chain originates from a study of T-cell reconstitution after alpha-beta-depleted transplantation in children. This CDR3 comprises 13 residues. The V end was cut by 4 bases, the J end by 16 bases, with 18 bases between. Germline loops: CDR1 SGHRS, CDR2 YFSETQ. Molecular barcoding with unique molecular identifiers was used for the TCRbeta library. MiXCR, run by TCRdb on the PCR reads, gives a single entry per CDR3 protein. Counted here are 250,000 to 300,000 distinct CDR3 sequences, more than 8% occurring once; the ten biggest clones make up around a tenth. The rearrangement links TRBV5-1 to TRBJ2-6; D might be TRBD1 (6 bases). Sequencing used PBMCs from the stem cell graft donor, obtained from the stem cell graft. The receptor was isolated from a human donor who donated a stem cell graft to a child with SCID. CDR3 sequence (DNA): TGCGCCAGCAGCCGATCAGGGGCGACCCTACTGACTTTC. Its translation is CASSRSGATLLTF.